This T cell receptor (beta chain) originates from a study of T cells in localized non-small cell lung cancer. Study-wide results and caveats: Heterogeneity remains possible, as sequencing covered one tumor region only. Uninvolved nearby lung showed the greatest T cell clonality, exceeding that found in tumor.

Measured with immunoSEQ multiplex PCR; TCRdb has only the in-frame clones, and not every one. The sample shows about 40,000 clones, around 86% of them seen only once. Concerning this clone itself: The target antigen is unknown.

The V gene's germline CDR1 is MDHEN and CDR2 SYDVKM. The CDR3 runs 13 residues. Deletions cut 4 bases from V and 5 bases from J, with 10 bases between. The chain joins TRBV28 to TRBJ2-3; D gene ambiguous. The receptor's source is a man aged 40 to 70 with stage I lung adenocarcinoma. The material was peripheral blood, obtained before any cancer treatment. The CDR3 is CASSSYSGDTQYF. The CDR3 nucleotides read TGTGCCAGCAGTTCCTACTCGGGAGATACGCAGTATTTT.